The present T cell receptor beta chain was sequenced within a study of blood T cell repertoires in COVID-19. Study background: Italy, Spain and the United States were the sources of the convalescent and acute COVID-19 samples.

Authors' data handling: Estimation of nucleated cell counts relied on the amplification of reference gene primers. Clones were sequenced by immunoSEQ multiplex PCR, and TCRdb holds only the in-frame ones, with some missing. V and J calls and clone size are as listed in that table; D and trimming were resolved from the DNA. The sample records 200,000 to 250,000 clones, 80% being singletons. The ends lost 4 bases at V and 2 bases at J; junction bases unmatched: 1. The CDR3 has 13 amino acids. CDR1 and CDR2 (germline): SGHNT, YYREEE (reference sequence). The specimen sequenced was peripheral blood. The chain couples TRBV5-4 to TRBJ1-2, with 8 bases identical to TRBD1. This TCR was sampled from a woman aged 70-85 years with acute or convalescent COVID-19. CDR3 protein: CASSGQGNYGYTF. In nucleotides, the CDR3 is TGTGCCAGCAGCGGACAGGGAAACTATGGCTACACCTTC.